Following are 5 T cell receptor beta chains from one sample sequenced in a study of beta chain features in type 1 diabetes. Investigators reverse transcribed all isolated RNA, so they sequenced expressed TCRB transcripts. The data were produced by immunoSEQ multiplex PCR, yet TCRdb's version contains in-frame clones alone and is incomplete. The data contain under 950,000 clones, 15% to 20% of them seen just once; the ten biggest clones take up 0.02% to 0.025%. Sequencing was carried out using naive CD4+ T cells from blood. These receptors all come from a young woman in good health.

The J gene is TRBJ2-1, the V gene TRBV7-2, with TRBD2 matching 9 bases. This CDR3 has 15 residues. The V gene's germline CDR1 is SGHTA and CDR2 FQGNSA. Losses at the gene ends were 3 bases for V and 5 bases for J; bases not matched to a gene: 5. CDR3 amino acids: CASSFVSGSHNEQFF. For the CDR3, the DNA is TGTGCCAGCAGCTTCGTTAGCGGGAGTCACAATGAGCAGTTCTTC.

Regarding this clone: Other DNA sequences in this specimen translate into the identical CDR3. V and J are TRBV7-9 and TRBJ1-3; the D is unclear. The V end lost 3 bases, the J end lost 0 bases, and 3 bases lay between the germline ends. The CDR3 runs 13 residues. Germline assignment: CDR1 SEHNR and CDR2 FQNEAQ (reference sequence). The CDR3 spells CASSFVSGNTIYF. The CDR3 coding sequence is TGTGCCAGCAGCTTTGTCTCTGGAAACACCATATATTTT.

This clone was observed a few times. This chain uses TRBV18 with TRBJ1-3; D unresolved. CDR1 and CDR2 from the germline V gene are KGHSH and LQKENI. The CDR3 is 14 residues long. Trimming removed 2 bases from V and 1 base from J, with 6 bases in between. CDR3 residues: CASSPMGSGNTIYF. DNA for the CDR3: TGTGCCAGCTCACCAATGGGGTCTGGAAACACCATATATTTT.

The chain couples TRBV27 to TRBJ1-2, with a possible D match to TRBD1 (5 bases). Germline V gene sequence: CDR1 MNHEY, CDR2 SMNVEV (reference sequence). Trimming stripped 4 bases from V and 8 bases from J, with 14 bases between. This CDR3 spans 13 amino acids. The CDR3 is CASSSGAGRGYTF. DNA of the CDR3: TGTGCCAGCAGTTCCGGGGCTGGGAGGGGCTACACCTTC.

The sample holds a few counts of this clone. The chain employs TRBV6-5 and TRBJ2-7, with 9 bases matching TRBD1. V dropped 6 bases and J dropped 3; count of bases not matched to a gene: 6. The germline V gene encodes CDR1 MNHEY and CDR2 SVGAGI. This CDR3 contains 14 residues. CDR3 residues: CASRMPGQGYEQYF. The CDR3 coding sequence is TGTGCCAGCAGGATGCCGGGACAGGGCTACGAGCAGTACTTC.